This T cell receptor beta chain is from a study of T cell repertoires in cytomegalovirus infection. Study information: CMV epitopes that were recently identified and HLA-C-restricted were used alongside well-studied HLA-B-restricted ones. A matching HLA type, together with CMV infection, was signaled by public TCR beta signatures.

TCRdb used MiXCR to reprocess the reads, holding one entry per CDR3 protein. Among about 770,000 distinct CDR3 sequences listed, 25% to 35% were seen once. Regarding this clonotype: Its cognate antigen is unknown.

The V gene end was trimmed by 4 bases and the J gene end by 1 base; junction bases not matched to a gene: 7. The CDR3 is 16 amino acids. The germline V gene has CDR1 SEHNR and CDR2 FQNEAQ (reference sequence). Study-level findings and limits: There were carriers of CMV plus the relevant HLA, and cumulative public TCR beta family frequency identified them.

Sequenced here: cultured CD8+ T cells from PBMCs, sampled from culture after CMV antigen stimulation. The rearrangement joins TRBV7-9 to TRBJ2-4; 7 bases fit TRBD1. The sequence came from a human donor in good health (CMV status not recorded). Some clones in this sample may be carry-over from other donors' samples. The CDR3 nucleotides read TGTGCCAGCAGCTCACTCACAGGGGCCGCCAAAAACATTCAGTACTTC. It encodes CASSSLTGAAKNIQYF.